Given below is one TCR beta chain in context. TCRdb's table, derived via immunoSEQ multiplex PCR, lists solely in-frame clones and lacks some. The sample has 310,000 or so clones; 87% are singletons. These data are taken from a study of blood T cell repertoires in COVID-19. Material for sequencing was PBMCs or T cells enriched from blood (not recorded which). This clonotype originated in a woman aged 25 to 39 who had recovered from COVID-19.

CDR3 in DNA: TGTGCCAGCAGTCCTAACTATCGGGGGAATGAGCAGTTCTTC. It yields the protein CASSPNYRGNEQFF. V usage is TRBV28 and J usage is TRBJ2-1, with a possible D match to TRBD2 (6 bases). In germline, CDR1 is MDHEN, CDR2 SYDVKM. CDR3 length equals 14 residues. Trimming removed 5 bases at V and 7 bases at J, with 15 bases between.